This is a list of T cell receptor beta chains from one sample in a study of Graves' ophthalmopathy and Graves' hyperthyroidism. MiXCR was run by TCRdb on the multiplex PCR reads, yielding one entry per CDR3 protein. The data contain about 1.2 million distinct CDR3 sequences, roughly two fifths of them singletons. The sequenced material came from peripheral blood or thyroid tissue (not recorded which). The origin of the receptors is an adult man with Graves' hyperthyroidism. Both conserved end residues are part of each CDR3. The D gene is left open where the match is weak. Clone sizes are given selectively: once, few, many, or a class where the clone is expanded.

CDR3 length: 13; J gene: TRBJ2-2; V gene: TRBV5-1; D gene: NA; clone size: few; CDR3 protein: CASMGTGTGELFF; CDR3 DNA: TGCGCCAGCATGGGTACGGGAACAGGGGAGCTGTTTTTT
CDR3 length: 15; J gene: TRBJ2-7; V gene: TRBV7-8; D gene: NA; clone size: many; CDR3 protein: CASSPSRVGRESQYF; CDR3 DNA: TGTGCCAGCAGCCCTAGTCGGGTTGGCAGGGAGTCCCAGTACTTC
CDR3 length: 16; J gene: TRBJ2-7; V gene: TRBV4-3; D gene: NA; clone size: many; CDR3 protein: CASSQDGGGKDYEQYF; CDR3 DNA: TGCGCCAGCAGCCAAGATGGTGGAGGGAAAGACTACGAGCAGTACTTC
CDR3 length: 14; J gene: TRBJ2-2; V gene: TRBV29-1; D gene: NA; clone size: NA; CDR3 protein: CSVVGRGNTGELFF; CDR3 DNA: TGCAGCGTTGTTGGGCGGGGAAACACCGGGGAGCTGTTTTTT
CDR3 length: 13; J gene: TRBJ2-7; V gene: TRBV7-6; D gene: NA; clone size: NA; CDR3 protein: CASSHKNENEQYF; CDR3 DNA: TGTGCCAGCAGTCATAAAAACGAAAACGAGCAGTACTTC
CDR3 length: 19; J gene: TRBJ1-5; V gene: TRBV6-1; D gene: NA; clone size: NA; CDR3 protein: CASSPYLDRFNGGNQPQHF; CDR3 DNA: TGTGCCAGCAGTCCATACCTTGACAGGTTCAATGGGGGCAATCAGCCCCAGCATTTT
CDR3 length: 15; J gene: TRBJ2-2; V gene: TRBV10-2; D gene: NA; clone size: NA; CDR3 protein: CARAARDSNTGELFF; CDR3 DNA: TGCGCCAGGGCGGCCAGAGATTCGAACACCGGGGAGCTGTTTTTT
CDR3 length: 12; J gene: TRBJ2-5; V gene: TRBV29-1; D gene: NA; clone size: few; CDR3 protein: CSPQTGQETQYF; CDR3 DNA: TGCAGTCCCCAGACAGGTCAAGAGACCCAGTACTTC
CDR3 length: 13; J gene: TRBJ1-1; V gene: TRBV11-2; D gene: NA; clone size: many; CDR3 protein: CASSFRSAGKTFF; CDR3 DNA: TGTGCCAGCAGCTTTCGGTCGGCGGGGAAGACTTTCTTT
CDR3 length: 13; J gene: TRBJ1-5; V gene: TRBV20-1; D gene: NA; clone size: NA; CDR3 protein: CSARKQGNQPQHF; CDR3 DNA: TGCAGTGCTAGAAAACAGGGTAACCAGCCCCAGCATTTT
CDR3 length: 13; J gene: TRBJ1-2; V gene: TRBV10-3; D gene: NA; clone size: NA; CDR3 protein: CASTAGRDYGYTF; CDR3 DNA: TGTGCCAGCACTGCGGGCCGAGATTATGGCTACACCTTC
CDR3 length: 14; J gene: TRBJ1-5; V gene: TRBV6-1; D gene: NA; clone size: many; CDR3 protein: CASSDRWINQPQHF; CDR3 DNA: TGTGCCAGCAGTGACAGGTGGATCAATCAGCCCCAGCATTTT
CDR3 length: 13; J gene: TRBJ1-1; V gene: TRBV6-5; D gene: NA; clone size: few; CDR3 protein: CASSYTTWGEAFF; CDR3 DNA: TGTGCCAGCAGTTACACCACTTGGGGTGAAGCTTTCTTT
CDR3 length: 13; J gene: TRBJ1-5; V gene: TRBV5-5; D gene: NA; clone size: NA; CDR3 protein: CVSSYIGDQPQHF; CDR3 DNA: TGTGTCAGCAGCTACATAGGGGATCAGCCCCAGCATTTT
CDR3 length: 15; J gene: TRBJ1-5; V gene: TRBV7-9; D gene: TRBD1; clone size: many; CDR3 protein: CASSKVGQVDQPQHF; CDR3 DNA: TGTGCCAGCAGCAAAGTCGGACAGGTAGATCAGCCCCAGCATTTT
CDR3 length: 15; J gene: TRBJ1-2; V gene: TRBV9; D gene: TRBD1; clone size: NA; CDR3 protein: CASGDPGQGAGGYTF; CDR3 DNA: TGTGCCAGCGGAGACCCGGGACAGGGGGCAGGTGGCTACACCTTC
CDR3 length: 9; J gene: TRBJ2-5; V gene: TRBV7-9; D gene: NA; clone size: NA; CDR3 protein: CASSPDPYF; CDR3 DNA: TGTGCCAGCAGTCCTGACCCGTACTTC
CDR3 length: 13; J gene: TRBJ1-2; V gene: TRBV7-9; D gene: NA; clone size: NA; CDR3 protein: CASSLDGLEGYTF; CDR3 DNA: TGCGCCAGCAGCTTAGACGGACTAGAGGGCTACACCTTC
CDR3 length: 18; J gene: TRBJ1-6; V gene: TRBV7-8; D gene: NA; clone size: many; CDR3 protein: CASSLVRTASSYNSPLHF; CDR3 DNA: TGTGCCAGCAGCTTAGTCAGGACGGCGAGCTCCTATAATTCACCCCTCCACTTT
CDR3 length: 15; J gene: TRBJ2-5; V gene: TRBV7-8; D gene: TRBD2; clone size: many; CDR3 protein: CASSSRLAGGETQYF; CDR3 DNA: TGTGCCAGCAGCTCGAGACTAGCGGGAGGGGAGACCCAGTACTTC
CDR3 length: 16; J gene: TRBJ1-1; V gene: TRBV19; D gene: NA; clone size: many; CDR3 protein: CASNTGGITLNTEAFF; CDR3 DNA: TGTGCCAGTAATACAGGAGGGATAACCCTGAACACTGAAGCTTTCTTT
CDR3 length: 15; J gene: TRBJ2-5; V gene: TRBV5-5; D gene: NA; clone size: many; CDR3 protein: CASRVRGGGQETQYF; CDR3 DNA: TGTGCCAGCAGGGTGCGGGGCGGAGGTCAAGAGACCCAGTACTTC
CDR3 length: 12; J gene: TRBJ1-2; V gene: TRBV29-1; D gene: NA; clone size: many; CDR3 protein: CSVPSALGGYTF; CDR3 DNA: TGCAGCGTCCCGAGTGCATTGGGGGGCTACACCTTC
CDR3 length: 14; J gene: TRBJ1-6; V gene: TRBV27; D gene: NA; clone size: NA; CDR3 protein: CAAKELYENSPLHF; CDR3 DNA: TGTGCCGCCAAGGAGTTGTACGAGAATTCACCCCTCCACTTT
CDR3 length: 14; J gene: TRBJ1-4; V gene: TRBV4-2; D gene: NA; clone size: NA; CDR3 protein: CASSELATNEKLFF; CDR3 DNA: TGTGCCAGCAGCGAACTGGCGACTAATGAAAAACTGTTTTTT
CDR3 length: 14; J gene: TRBJ2-7; V gene: TRBV29-1; D gene: TRBD1; clone size: many; CDR3 protein: CSVPGQGAWNEQYF; CDR3 DNA: TGCAGCGTGCCGGGACAGGGGGCTTGGAACGAGCAGTACTTC
CDR3 length: 14; J gene: TRBJ2-7; V gene: TRBV7-9; D gene: NA; clone size: many; CDR3 protein: CASSSGLKTYEQYF; CDR3 DNA: TGTGCCAGCAGCTCGGGACTTAAGACCTACGAGCAGTACTTC
CDR3 length: 14; J gene: TRBJ1-3; V gene: TRBV10-3; D gene: NA; clone size: NA; CDR3 protein: CAIRVTESGNTIYF; CDR3 DNA: TGTGCCATCAGGGTCACAGAATCTGGAAACACCATATATTTT
CDR3 length: 16; J gene: TRBJ1-5; V gene: TRBV19; D gene: NA; clone size: few; CDR3 protein: CASSDPQRYSNQPQHF; CDR3 DNA: TGTGCCAGTAGTGACCCCCAGAGGTATAGCAATCAGCCCCAGCATTTT
CDR3 length: 13; J gene: TRBJ1-2; V gene: TRBV12-3/TRBV12-4; D gene: TRBD1; clone size: many; CDR3 protein: CASSLATGNGYTF; CDR3 DNA: TGTGCCAGCAGTTTAGCGACAGGGAATGGCTACACCTTC
CDR3 length: 14; J gene: TRBJ1-6; V gene: TRBV20-1; D gene: NA; clone size: many; CDR3 protein: CSARSGAGYSPLHF; CDR3 DNA: TGCAGTGCTAGATCTGGGGCAGGGTATTCACCCCTCCACTTT